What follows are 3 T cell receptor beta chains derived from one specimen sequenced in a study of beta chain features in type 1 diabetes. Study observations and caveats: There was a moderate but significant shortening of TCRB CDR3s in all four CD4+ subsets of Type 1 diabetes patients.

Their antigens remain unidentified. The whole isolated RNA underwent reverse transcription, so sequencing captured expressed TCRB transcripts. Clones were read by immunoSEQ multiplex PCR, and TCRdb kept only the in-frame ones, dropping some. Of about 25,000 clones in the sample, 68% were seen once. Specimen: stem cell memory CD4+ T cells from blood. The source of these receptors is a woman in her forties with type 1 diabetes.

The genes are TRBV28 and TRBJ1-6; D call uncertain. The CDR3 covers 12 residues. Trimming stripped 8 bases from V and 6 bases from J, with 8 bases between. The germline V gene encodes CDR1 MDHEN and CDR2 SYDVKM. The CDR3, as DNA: TGTGCCAGCGAGGATATTAATTCACCCCTCCACTTT. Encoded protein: CASEDINSPLHF.

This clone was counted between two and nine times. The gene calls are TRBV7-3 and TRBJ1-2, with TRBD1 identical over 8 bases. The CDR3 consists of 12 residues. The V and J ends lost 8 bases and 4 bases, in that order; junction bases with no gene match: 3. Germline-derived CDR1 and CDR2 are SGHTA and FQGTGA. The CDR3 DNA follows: TGTGCCAGCGGGACAGGATTCTATGGCTACACCTTC. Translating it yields CASGTGFYGYTF.

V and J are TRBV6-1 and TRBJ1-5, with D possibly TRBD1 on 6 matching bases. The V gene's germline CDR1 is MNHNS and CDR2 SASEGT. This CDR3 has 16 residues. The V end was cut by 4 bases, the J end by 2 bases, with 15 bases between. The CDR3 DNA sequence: TGTGCCAGCAGTGGTGGCGGGGGCTTGGGCAATCAGCCCCAGCATTTT. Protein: CASSGGGGLGNQPQHF.